This T cell receptor (beta chain) was captured in a study of T cell repertoires in cytomegalovirus infection. Overall study context: Through public TCR beta signatures, both CMV infection and matching HLA type were indicated.

Trimming took 3 bases from V and 2 from J, leaving 10 bases between them. The CDR3 has 14 residues. TCRdb processed the reads anew with MiXCR; each CDR3 protein has one entry. The sample holds 200,000 to 300,000 distinct CDR3 sequences, more than 9% seen once. Sequenced: PBMCs. This clonotype was obtained from a human donor in good health (CMV status not recorded). Some clones in this sample may be carry-over from other donors' samples. This rearrangement joins TRBV12-3 or TRBV12-4 to TRBJ1-1; the D is unclear. The CDR3 DNA reads TGTGCCAGCAGTTTGTCAGGAATTAACACTGAAGCTTTCTTT. Protein product: CASSLSGINTEAFF.